This T cell receptor (beta chain) derives from a study of CD8 T cells in ankylosing spondylitis. Points from the study as a whole: Several highly homologous variants made up a TCR beta motif that seemed to typify ankylosing spondylitis blood. Significant enrichment of disease-linked clones was reported in matched ankylosing spondylitis synovial fluid.

CDR3 size: 17 residues. The V end was cut by 2 bases, the J end by 4 bases, with 24 bases between. Germline V gives CDR1 DFQATT, CDR2 SNEGSKA (reference sequence). Library preparation for TCR beta used quantitative 5'-RACE with molecular barcodes. TCRdb redid the calling of the 5' RACE reads with MiXCR, one entry per CDR3 protein. This sample carries more than 400,000 distinct CDR3 sequences, 5.3% of them seen once, and the ten largest clones take roughly 3.3%. There are a few counts of this clonotype. Its matching antigen is unknown. The sequenced material came from blood, either unsorted or a sorted T cell fraction (not recorded which). This sequence was found in a male donor with ankylosing spondylitis. V is TRBV20-1 and J is TRBJ2-7; weak D call: TRBD2 (6 bases). The CDR3 sequence: CSARYRKETGDWYEQYF. In DNA form, the CDR3 reads TGCAGTGCTAGATACCGAAAAGAGACGGGAGACTGGTACGAGCAGTACTTC.